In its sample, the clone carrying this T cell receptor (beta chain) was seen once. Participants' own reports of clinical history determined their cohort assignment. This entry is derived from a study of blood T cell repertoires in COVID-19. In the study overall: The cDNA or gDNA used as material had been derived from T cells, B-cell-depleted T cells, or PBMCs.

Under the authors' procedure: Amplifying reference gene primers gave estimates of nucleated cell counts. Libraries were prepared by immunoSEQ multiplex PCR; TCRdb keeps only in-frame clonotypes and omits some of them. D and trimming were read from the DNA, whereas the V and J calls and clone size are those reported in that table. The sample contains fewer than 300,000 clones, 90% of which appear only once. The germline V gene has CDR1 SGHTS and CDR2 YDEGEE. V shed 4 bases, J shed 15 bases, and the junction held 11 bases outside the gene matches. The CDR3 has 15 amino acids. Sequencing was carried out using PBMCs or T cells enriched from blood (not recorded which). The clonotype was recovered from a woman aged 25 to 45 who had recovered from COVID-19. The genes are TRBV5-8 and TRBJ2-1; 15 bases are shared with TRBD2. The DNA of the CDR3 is TGTGCCAGCAGCCAAAGGACTAGCGGGAGGGCCCATGTGTTCTTC. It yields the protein CASSQRTSGRAHVFF.